This TCR beta chain was recorded in a study of CD8+ T cells in alopecia areata. Broader study findings: TCR sharing was clearer in mice than between patients, perhaps partly owing to patient HLA diversity.

On this clone: The antigen is unknown.

Sequencing templates came from extracted RNA that was reverse transcribed into cDNA. TCRdb keeps only in-frame clones here, not all; method: immunoSEQ multiplex PCR. In the table there are about 190,000 clones, 50% to 60% of which are singletons. V lost 0 bases and J lost 4, with 11 bases in between. The CDR3 runs to 15 residues. Germline V lookup: CDR1 SGHRS, CDR2 YFSETQ. The treatment was: oral pan-JAK inhibitor, 5-10 mg twice daily. Sequences were derived from CD4+ T cells sorted from blood, sampled at week 4, from a patient treated with tofacitinib. The source is a human donor with alopecia areata. The J gene is TRBJ1-3, the V gene TRBV5-1; D unclear. This CDR3 is CASSLDTPPGNTIYF. CDR3 coding DNA: TGCGCCAGCAGCTTGGATACACCGCCAGGAAACACCATATATTTT.